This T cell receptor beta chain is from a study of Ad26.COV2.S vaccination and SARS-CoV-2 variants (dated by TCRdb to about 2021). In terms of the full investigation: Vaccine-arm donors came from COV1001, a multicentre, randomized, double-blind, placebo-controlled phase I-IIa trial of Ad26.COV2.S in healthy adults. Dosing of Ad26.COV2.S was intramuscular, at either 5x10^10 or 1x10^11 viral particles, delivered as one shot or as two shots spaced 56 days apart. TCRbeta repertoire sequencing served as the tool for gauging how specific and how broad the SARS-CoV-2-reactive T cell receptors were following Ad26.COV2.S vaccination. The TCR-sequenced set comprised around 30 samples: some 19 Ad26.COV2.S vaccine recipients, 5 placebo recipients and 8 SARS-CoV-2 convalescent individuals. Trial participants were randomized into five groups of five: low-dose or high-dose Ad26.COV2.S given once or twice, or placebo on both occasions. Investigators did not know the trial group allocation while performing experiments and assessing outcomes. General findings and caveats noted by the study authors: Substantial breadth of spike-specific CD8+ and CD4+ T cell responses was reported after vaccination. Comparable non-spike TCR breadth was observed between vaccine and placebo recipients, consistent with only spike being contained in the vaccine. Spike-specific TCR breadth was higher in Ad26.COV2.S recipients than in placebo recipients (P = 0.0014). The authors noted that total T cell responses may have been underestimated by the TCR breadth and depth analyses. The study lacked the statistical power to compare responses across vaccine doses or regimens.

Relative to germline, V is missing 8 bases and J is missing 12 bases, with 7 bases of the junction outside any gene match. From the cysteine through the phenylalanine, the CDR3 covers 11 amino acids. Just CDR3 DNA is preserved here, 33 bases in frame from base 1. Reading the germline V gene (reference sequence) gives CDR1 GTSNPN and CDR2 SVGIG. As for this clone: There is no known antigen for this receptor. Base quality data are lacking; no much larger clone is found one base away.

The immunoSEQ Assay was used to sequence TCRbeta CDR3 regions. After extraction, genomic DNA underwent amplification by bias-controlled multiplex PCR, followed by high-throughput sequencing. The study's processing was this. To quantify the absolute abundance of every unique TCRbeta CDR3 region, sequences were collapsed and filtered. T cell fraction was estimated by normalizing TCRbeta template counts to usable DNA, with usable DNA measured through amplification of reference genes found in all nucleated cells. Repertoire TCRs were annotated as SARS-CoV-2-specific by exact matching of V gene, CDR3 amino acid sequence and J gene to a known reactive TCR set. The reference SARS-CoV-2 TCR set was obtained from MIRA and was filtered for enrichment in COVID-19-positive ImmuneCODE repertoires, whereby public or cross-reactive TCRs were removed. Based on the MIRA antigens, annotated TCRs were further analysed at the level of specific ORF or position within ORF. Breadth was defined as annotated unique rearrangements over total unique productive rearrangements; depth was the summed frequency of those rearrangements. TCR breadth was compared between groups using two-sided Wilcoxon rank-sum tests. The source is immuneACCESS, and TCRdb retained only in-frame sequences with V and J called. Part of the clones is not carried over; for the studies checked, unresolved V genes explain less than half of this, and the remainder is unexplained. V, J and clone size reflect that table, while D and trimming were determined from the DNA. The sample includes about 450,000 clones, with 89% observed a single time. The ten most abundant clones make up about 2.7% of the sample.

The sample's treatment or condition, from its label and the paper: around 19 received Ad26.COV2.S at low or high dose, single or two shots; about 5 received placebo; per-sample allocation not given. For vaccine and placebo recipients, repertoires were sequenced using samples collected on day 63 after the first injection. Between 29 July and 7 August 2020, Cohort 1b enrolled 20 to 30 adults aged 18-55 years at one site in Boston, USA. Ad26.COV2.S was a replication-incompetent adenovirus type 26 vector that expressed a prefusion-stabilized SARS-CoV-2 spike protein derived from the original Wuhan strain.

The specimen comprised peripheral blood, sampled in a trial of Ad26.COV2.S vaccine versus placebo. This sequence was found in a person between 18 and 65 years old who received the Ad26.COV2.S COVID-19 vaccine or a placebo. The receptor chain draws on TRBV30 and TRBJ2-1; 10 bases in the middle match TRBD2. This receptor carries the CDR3 CAAILAGRQFF. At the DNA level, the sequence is TGTGCCGCGATACTAGCGGGACGGCAGTTCTTC.